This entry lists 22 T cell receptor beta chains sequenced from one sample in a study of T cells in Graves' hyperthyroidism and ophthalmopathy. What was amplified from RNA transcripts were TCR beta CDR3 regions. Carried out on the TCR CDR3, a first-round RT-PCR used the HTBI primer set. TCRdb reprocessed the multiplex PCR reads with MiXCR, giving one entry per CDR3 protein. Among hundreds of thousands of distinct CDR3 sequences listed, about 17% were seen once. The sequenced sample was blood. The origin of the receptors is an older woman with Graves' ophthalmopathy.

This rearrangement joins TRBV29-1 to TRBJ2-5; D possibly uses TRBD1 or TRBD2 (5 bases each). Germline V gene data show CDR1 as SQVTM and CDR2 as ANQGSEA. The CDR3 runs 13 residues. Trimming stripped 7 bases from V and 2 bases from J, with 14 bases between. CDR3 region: CSATGTDQETQYF. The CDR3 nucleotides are TGCAGCGCTACCGGGACGGATCAAGAGACCCAGTACTTC.

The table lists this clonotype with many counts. The CDR3: CASSFGDHPTWEQYF. Written as DNA, the CDR3 is TGTGCCAGCAGCTTTGGGGACCACCCTACTTGGGAGCAGTACTTC. V and J are TRBV7-2 and TRBJ2-7; perhaps D is TRBD1 or TRBD2 (5 bases each). V was cut by 3 bases and J by 7 bases, with 19 bases left in between. CDR1 is SGHTA and CDR2 is FQGNSA in the germline V gene. The CDR3 totals 15 residues.

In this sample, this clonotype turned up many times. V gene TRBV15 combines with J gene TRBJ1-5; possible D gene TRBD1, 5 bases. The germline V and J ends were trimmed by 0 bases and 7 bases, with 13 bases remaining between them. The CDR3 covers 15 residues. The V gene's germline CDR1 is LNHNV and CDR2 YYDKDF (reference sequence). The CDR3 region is CATSRDKRGGQPQHF. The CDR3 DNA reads TGTGCCACCAGCAGAGATAAGAGGGGAGGACAGCCCCAGCATTTT.

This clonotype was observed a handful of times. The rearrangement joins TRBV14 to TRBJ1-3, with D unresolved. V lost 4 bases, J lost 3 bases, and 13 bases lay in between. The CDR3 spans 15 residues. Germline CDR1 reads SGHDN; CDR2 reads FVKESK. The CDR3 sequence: CASSRYNTFGNTIYF. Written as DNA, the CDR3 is TGTGCCAGCAGCCGCTACAACACGTTTGGAAACACCATATATTTT.

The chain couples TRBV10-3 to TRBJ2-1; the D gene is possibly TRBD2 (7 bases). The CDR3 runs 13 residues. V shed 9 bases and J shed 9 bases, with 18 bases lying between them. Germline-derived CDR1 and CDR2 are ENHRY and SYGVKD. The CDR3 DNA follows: TGTGCCATACGGGGGGCCCCGGTTGGTGAGCAGTTCTTC. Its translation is CAIRGAPVGEQFF.

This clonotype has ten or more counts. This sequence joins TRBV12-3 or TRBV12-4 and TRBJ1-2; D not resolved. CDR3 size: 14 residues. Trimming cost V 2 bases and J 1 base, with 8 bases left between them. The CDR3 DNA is TGTGCCAGCAGTTTACGGCGGATTAACTATGGCTACACCTTC. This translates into CASSLRRINYGYTF.

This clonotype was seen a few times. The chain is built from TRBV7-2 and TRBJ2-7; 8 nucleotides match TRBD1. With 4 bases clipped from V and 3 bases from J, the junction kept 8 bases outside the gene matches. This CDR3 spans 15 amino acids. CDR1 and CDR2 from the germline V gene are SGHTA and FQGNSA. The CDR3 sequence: CASSSQGAADYEQYF. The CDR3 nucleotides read TGTGCCAGCAGCTCGCAGGGGGCAGCCGACTACGAGCAGTACTTC.

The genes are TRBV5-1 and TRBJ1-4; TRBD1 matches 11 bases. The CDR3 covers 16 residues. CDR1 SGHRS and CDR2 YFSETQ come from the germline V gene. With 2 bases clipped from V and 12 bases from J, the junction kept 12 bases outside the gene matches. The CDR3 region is CASSFSPLGQGEELFF. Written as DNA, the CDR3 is TGCGCCAGCAGCTTTAGCCCCTTGGGACAGGGGGAAGAACTGTTTTTT.

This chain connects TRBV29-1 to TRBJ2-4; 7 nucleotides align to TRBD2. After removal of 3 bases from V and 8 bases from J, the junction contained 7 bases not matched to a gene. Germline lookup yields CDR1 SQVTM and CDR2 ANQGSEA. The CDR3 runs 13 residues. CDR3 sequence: CSVDPGGSHIQYF. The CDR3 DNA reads TGCAGCGTTGACCCCGGGGGGTCCCACATTCAGTACTTC. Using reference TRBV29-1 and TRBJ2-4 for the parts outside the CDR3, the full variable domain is SAVISQKPSRDICQRGTSLTIQCQVDSQVTMMFWYRQQPGQSLTLIATANQGSEATYESGFVIDKFPISRPNLTFSTLTVSNMSPEDSSIYLCSVDPGGSHIQYFGAGTRLSVL.

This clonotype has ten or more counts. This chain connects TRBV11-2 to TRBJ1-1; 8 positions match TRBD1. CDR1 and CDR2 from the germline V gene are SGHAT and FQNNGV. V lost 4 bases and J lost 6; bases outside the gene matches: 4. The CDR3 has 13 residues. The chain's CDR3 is CASSYLQGAEAFF. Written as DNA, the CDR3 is TGTGCCAGCAGCTACCTACAGGGGGCTGAAGCTTTCTTT.

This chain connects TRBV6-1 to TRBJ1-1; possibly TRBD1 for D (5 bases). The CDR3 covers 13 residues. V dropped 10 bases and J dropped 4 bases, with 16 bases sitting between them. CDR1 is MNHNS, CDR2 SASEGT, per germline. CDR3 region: CATSRVRVTEAFF. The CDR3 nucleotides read TGTGCCACGAGCAGGGTGCGCGTCACTGAAGCTTTCTTT.

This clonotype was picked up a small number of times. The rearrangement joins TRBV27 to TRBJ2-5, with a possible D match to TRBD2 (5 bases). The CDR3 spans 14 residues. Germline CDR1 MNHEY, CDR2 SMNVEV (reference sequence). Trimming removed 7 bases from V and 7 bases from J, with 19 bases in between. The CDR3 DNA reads TGTGCCAGCAAGTTGGCGGGCCCCCATGGGACCCAGTACTTC. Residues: CASKLAGPHGTQYF.

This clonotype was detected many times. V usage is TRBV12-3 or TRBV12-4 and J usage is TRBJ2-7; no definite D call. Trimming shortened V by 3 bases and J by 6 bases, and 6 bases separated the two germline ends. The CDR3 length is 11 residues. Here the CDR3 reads CASSFGLEQYF. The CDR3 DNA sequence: TGTGCCAGCAGTTTTGGCCTCGAGCAGTACTTC.

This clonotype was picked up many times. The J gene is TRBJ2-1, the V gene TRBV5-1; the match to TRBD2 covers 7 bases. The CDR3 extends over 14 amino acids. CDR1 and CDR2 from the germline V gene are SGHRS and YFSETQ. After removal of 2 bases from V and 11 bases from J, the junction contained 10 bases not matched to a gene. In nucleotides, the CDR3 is TGCGCCAGCAGCTTAGATACTTCCGGGACTAAGCAGTTCTTC. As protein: CASSLDTSGTKQFF.

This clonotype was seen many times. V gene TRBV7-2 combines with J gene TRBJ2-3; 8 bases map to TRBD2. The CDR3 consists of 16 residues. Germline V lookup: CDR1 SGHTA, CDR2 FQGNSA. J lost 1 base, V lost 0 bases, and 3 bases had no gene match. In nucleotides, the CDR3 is TGTGCCAGCAGCTTAGCGGCGGGGGGACGCACAGATACGCAGTATTTT. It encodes CASSLAAGGRTDTQYF.

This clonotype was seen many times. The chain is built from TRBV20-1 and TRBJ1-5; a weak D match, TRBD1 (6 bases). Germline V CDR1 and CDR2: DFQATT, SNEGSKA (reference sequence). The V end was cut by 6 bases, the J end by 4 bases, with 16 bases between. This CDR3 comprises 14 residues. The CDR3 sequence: CSAPNRVKNQPQHF. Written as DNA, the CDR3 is TGCAGTGCGCCGAACAGGGTTAAAAATCAGCCCCAGCATTTT.

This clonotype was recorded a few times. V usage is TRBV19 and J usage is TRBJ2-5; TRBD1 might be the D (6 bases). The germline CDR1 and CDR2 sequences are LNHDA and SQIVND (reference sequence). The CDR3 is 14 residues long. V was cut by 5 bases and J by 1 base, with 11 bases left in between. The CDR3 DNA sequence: TGTGCCAGTAGTTCCGACAGGCGCCAAGAGACCCAGTACTTC. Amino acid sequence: CASSSDRRQETQYF.

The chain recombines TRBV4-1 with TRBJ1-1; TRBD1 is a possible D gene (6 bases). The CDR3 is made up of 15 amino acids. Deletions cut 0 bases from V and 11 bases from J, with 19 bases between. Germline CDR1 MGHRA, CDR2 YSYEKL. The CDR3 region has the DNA TGCGCCAGCAGCCAAGAAGTATCAGGGGAGGGACTGGCTTTCTTT. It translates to CASSQEVSGEGLAFF.

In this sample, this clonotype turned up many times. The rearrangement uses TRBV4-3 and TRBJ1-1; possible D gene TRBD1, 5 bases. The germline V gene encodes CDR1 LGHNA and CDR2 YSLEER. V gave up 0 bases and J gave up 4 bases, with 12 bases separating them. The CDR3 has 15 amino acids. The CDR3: CASSQEVQAGTEAFF. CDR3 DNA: TGCGCCAGCAGCCAAGAAGTACAGGCTGGCACTGAAGCTTTCTTT.

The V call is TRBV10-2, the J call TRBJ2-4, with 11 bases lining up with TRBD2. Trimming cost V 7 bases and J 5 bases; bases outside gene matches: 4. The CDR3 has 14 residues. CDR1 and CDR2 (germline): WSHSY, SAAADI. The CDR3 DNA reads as TGCGCCAGCAACCAACTAGCGGGGGAAAACATTCAGTACTTC. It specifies CASNQLAGENIQYF.

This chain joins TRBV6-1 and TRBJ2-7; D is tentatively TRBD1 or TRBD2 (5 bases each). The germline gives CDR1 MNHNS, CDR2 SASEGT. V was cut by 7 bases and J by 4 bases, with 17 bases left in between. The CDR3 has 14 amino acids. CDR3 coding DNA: TGTGCCAGCACCCCATCGGGGCCCCCTTACGAGCAGTACTTC. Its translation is CASTPSGPPYEQYF.

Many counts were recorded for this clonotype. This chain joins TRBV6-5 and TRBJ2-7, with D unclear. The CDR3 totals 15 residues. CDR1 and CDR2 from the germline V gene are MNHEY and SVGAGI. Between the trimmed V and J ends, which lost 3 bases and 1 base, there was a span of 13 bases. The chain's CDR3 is CASSYSPGVSYEQYF. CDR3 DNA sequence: TGTGCCAGCAGTTATTCTCCAGGCGTTTCCTACGAGCAGTACTTC.